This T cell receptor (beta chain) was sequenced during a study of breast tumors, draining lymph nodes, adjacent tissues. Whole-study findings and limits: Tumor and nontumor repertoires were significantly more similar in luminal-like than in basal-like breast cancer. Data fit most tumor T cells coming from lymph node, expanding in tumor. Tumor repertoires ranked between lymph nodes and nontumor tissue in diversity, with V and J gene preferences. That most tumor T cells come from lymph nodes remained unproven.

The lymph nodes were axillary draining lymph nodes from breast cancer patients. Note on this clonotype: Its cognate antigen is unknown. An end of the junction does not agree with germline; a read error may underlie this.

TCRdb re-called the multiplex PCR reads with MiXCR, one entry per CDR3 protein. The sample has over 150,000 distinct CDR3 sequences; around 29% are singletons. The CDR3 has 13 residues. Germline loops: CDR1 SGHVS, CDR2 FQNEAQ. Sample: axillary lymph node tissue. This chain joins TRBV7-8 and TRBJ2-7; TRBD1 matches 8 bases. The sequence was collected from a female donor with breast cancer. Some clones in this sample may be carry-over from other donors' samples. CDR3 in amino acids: CASSPGGPYGQYF. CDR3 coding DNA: TGTGCCAGCAGTCCAGGGGGCCCCTACGGGCAGTACTTC.